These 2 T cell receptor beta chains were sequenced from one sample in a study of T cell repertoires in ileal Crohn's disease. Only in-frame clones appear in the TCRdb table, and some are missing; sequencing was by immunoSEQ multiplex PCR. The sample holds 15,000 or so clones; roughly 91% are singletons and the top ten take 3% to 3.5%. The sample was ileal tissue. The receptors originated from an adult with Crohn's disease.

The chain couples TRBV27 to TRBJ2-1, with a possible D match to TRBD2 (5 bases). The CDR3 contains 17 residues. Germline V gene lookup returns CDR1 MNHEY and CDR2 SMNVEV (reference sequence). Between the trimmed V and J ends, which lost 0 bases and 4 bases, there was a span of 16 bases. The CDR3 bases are TGTGCCAGCAGTTTATCTTTACGGGAAAATGGATACAATGAGCAGTTCTTC. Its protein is CASSLSLRENGYNEQFF.

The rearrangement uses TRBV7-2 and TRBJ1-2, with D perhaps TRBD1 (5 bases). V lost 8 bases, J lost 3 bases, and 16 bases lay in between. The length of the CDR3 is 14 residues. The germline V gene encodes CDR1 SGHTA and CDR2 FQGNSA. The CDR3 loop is CASQLSRVDYGYTF. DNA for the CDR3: TGTGCCAGCCAGTTGAGCAGGGTGGACTATGGCTACACCTTC. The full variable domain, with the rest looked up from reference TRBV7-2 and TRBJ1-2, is GAGVSQSPSNKVTEKGKDVELRCDPISGHTALYWYRQSLGQGLEFLIYFQGNSAPDKSGLPSDRFSAERTGGSVSTLTIQRTQQEDSAVYLCASQLSRVDYGYTFGSGTRLTVV.